Listed below are T cell receptor beta chains from one sample, sequenced in a study of shared T cell receptors in the human thymus. Repertoires were generated with immunoSEQ multiplex PCR, while TCRdb's copy carries only in-frame clones and drops some. The sample lists about 660,000 clones; approximately 87% were seen once. In addition, the sample was reused for a study of human thymus T cells.

Sequencing input: thymocytes. The receptors come from a boy in the first two years of life with a congenital heart defect. CDR3s include the opening cysteine and the closing phenylalanine or tryptophan. A D gene is named only where the DNA matches it firmly. The size entry is marked missing in some rows and otherwise reads once, few, many or a size class.

v_gene	abundance	j_gene	len	d_gene	CDR3aa	CDR3nt
TRBV28	few	TRBJ2-5	14	.	CASRVGEPKETQYF	TGTGCCAGCAGAGTGGGCGAGCCAAAAGAGACCCAGTACTTC
TRBV15	.	TRBJ2-7	15	TRBD1	CATSRTGFNTYEQYF	TGTGCCACCAGCCGGACAGGGTTCAACACCTACGAGCAGTACTTC
TRBV5-6	.	TRBJ2-3	17	TRBD1	CASSSLQDRADTDTQYF	TGTGCCAGCAGCTCACTACAGGACAGGGCTGACACAGATACGCAGTATTTT
TRBV13	.	TRBJ2-2	17	TRBD2	CASSLGRGGPPTGELFF	TGTGCCAGCAGCCTTGGGCGGGGGGGGCCCCCCACCGGGGAGCTGTTTTTT
TRBV10-3	.	TRBJ2-2	14	TRBD1	CATRDRVSTGELFF	TGTGCCACGAGGGACAGGGTTTCGACCGGGGAGCTGTTTTTT
TRBV11-2	.	TRBJ2-7	17	TRBD2	CASSRTGTSGMGDEQYF	TGTGCCAGCAGCAGAACCGGGACTAGCGGGATGGGAGACGAGCAGTACTTC
TRBV28	once	TRBJ2-3	20	TRBD2	CASSPPSRTSGWRGTDTQYF	TGTGCCAGCAGCCCCCCTAGTCGGACTAGCGGGTGGAGGGGCACAGATACGCAGTATTTT
TRBV29-1	.	TRBJ2-1	17	TRBD2	CSVEDPRASGRANEQFF	TGCAGCGTTGAAGACCCGAGGGCTAGCGGGAGGGCCAATGAGCAGTTCTTC
TRBV10-2	.	TRBJ1-1	16	.	CASTSPTGQRNTEAFF	TGCGCCAGCACCTCCCCAACAGGACAGCGGAACACTGAAGCTTTCTTT
TRBV4-3	.	TRBJ1-5	17	.	CASSQDIRAGGNQPQHF	TGCGCCAGCAGCCAAGATATCCGGGCGGGGGGCAATCAGCCCCAGCATTTT
TRBV5-1	.	TRBJ1-3	11	.	CASKRGNTIYF	TGCGCCAGCAAGAGGGGAAACACCATATATTTT
TRBV5-8	.	TRBJ1-1	17	.	CASSLARGTDKRTEAFF	TGTGCCAGCAGCTTGGCGCGTGGTACGGACAAGAGGACTGAAGCTTTCTTT
TRBV11-2	.	TRBJ1-1	16	.	CASSLRREGMNTEAFF	TGTGCCAGCAGTCTAAGAAGGGAGGGGATGAACACTGAAGCTTTCTTT
TRBV4-1	.	TRBJ2-7	15	TRBD1	CASSQEDRSSYEQYF	TGCGCCAGCAGCCAAGAGGACAGGAGCTCCTACGAGCAGTACTTC
TRBV30	.	TRBJ1-1	13	.	CAWRPWGRTEAFF	TGTGCCTGGAGGCCATGGGGGCGTACTGAAGCTTTCTTT
TRBV10-3	.	TRBJ1-5	15	.	CAISESGTHNQPQHF	TGTGCCATCAGTGAGTCTGGGACACATAATCAGCCCCAGCATTTT
TRBV7-9	few	TRBJ1-1	12	.	CASSPLSGEAFF	TGTGCCAGCAGCCCCTTGAGCGGTGAAGCTTTCTTT
TRBV28	.	TRBJ2-7	15	.	CASTYRDTTPGEQYF	TGTGCCAGCACCTATCGGGACACTACCCCTGGCGAGCAGTACTTC
TRBV14	.	TRBJ2-3	14	TRBD2	CASSQTGTSDTQYF	TGTGCCAGCAGCCAAACCGGGACTAGCGATACGCAGTATTTT
TRBV7-8	once	TRBJ1-1	16	.	CASSLGRTTMNTEAFF	TGTGCCAGCAGCTTAGGGCGGACGACTATGAACACTGAAGCTTTCTTT
TRBV28	.	TRBJ1-3	19	.	CASSLSPRDTGVAGNTIYF	TGTGCCAGCAGTTTATCTCCCCGGGACACAGGTGTGGCTGGAAACACCATATATTTT
TRBV4-3	.	TRBJ1-2	17	TRBD1	CASSQDLGTALNYGYTF	TGCGCCAGCAGCCAAGATCTTGGGACAGCCCTGAACTATGGCTACACCTTC
TRBV27	.	TRBJ1-1	14	.	CASTPIGGYTEAFF	TGTGCCAGCACTCCCATAGGGGGTTACACTGAAGCTTTCTTT
TRBV5-4	once	TRBJ1-2	15	TRBD1	CASSNRDSPYYGYTF	TGTGCCAGCAGCAATCGGGACAGCCCGTACTATGGCTACACCTTC
TRBV5-1	.	TRBJ1-1	12	TRBD1	CASSLEQGAAFF	TGCGCCAGCAGCTTGGAACAGGGGGCGGCTTTCTTT
TRBV6-5	.	TRBJ1-2	16	TRBD1	CASSFGQQGTNYGYTF	TGTGCCAGCAGTTTCGGCCAACAGGGGACTAACTATGGCTACACCTTC
TRBV27	few	TRBJ1-5	14	.	CASSLRQDNQPQHF	TGTGCCAGCAGTTTAAGGCAGGACAATCAGCCCCAGCATTTT
TRBV5-6	.	TRBJ2-7	15	TRBD1	CASSLDYRGAYEQYF	TGTGCCAGCAGCTTGGACTACAGGGGGGCCTACGAGCAGTACTTC
TRBV28	.	TRBJ2-7	15	TRBD1	CASSPRPGQSYEQYF	TGTGCCAGCAGTCCCCGTCCGGGACAGTCTTACGAGCAGTACTTC
TRBV27	.	TRBJ2-2	17	TRBD2	CASNPGLAGGSTGELFF	TGTGCCAGCAATCCGGGACTAGCGGGAGGGTCCACCGGGGAGCTGTTTTTT
TRBV2	once	TRBJ2-1	14	.	CASSVLASVDEQFF	TGTGCCAGTAGTGTTCTAGCTAGTGTCGATGAGCAGTTCTTC
TRBV7-2	once	TRBJ2-3	14	.	CASSIQVSTDTQYF	TGTGCCAGCAGCATACAGGTTAGCACAGATACGCAGTATTTT
TRBV6-1	.	TRBJ2-7	15	TRBD1	CASSESGTGKYEQYF	TGTGCCAGCAGTGAATCTGGGACAGGGAAATACGAGCAGTACTTC